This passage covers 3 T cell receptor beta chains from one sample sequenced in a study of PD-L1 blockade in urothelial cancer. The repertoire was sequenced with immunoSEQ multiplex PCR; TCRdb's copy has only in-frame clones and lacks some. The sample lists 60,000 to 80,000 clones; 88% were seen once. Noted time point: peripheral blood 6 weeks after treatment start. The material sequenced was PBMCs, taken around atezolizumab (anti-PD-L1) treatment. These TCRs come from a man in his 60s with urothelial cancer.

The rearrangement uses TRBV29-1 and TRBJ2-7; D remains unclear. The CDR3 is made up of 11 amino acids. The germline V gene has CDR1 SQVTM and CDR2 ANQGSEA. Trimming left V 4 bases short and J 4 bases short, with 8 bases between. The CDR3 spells CSVGDRYEQYF. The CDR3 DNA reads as TGCAGCGTTGGAGACCGGTACGAGCAGTACTTC.

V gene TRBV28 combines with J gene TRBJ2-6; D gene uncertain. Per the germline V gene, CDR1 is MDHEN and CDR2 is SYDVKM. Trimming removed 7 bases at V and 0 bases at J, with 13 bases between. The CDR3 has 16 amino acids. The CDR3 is CASTSQASSGANVLTF. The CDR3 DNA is TGTGCCAGCACCAGCCAGGCCAGCTCTGGGGCCAACGTCCTGACTTTC. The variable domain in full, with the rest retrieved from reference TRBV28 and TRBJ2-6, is DVKVTQSSRYLVKRTGEKVFLECVQDMDHENMFWYRQDPGLGLRLIYFSYDVKMKEKGDIPEGYSVSREKKERFSLILESASTNQTSMYLCASTSQASSGANVLTFGAGSRLTVL.

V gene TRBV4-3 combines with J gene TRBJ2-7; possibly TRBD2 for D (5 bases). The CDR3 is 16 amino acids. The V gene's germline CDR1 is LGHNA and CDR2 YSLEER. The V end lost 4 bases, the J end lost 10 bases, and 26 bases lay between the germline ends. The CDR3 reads CASSPTFTARGTNQYF. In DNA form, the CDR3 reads TGCGCCAGCAGCCCTACTTTTACAGCCCGGGGTACGAATCAGTACTTC.